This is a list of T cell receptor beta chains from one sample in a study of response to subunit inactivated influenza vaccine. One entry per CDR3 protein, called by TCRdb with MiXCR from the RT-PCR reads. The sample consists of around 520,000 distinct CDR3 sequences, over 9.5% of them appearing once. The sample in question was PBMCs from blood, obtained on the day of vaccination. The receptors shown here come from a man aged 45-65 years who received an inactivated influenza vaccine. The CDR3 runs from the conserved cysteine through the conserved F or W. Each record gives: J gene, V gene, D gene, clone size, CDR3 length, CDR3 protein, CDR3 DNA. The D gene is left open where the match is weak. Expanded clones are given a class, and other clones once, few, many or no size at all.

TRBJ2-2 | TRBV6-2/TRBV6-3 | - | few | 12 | CAVRQGGGELFF | TGTGCCGTCCGACAGGGAGGCGGGGAGCTGTTTTTT
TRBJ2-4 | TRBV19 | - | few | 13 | CASSMGNGNIQYF | TGTGCCAGTAGTATGGGGAATGGGAACATTCAGTACTTC
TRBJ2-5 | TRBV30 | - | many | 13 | CAWSVGVGETQYF | TGTGCCTGGAGTGTCGGAGTAGGAGAGACCCAGTACTTC
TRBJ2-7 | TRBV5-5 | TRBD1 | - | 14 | CASSLYRGAYEQYF | TGTGCCAGCAGCTTGTACAGGGGTGCCTACGAGCAGTACTTC
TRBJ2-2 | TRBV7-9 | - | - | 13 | CARDSSNTGELFF | TGTGCCAGAGACTCGTCGAACACCGGGGAGCTGTTTTTT
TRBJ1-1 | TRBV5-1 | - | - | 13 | CASGPNVNTEAFF | TGCGCCAGCGGACCCAACGTGAACACTGAAGCTTTCTTT
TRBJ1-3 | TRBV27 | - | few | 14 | CASSLYGDGNTIYF | TGTGCCAGCAGTTTATACGGGGACGGAAACACCATATATTTT
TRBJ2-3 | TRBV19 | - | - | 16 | CASSIRPPPRTDTQYF | TGTGCCAGTAGTATTCGGCCCCCTCCCCGGACAGATACGCAGTATTTT
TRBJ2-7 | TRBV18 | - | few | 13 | CASSNQGAYEQYF | TGTGCCAGCTCAAATCAGGGTGCCTACGAGCAGTACTTC
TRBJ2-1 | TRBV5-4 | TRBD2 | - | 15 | CASSGTSGGYNEQFF | TGTGCCAGCAGCGGCACTAGCGGGGGCTACAATGAGCAGTTCTTC
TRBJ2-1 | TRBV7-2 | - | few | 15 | CASSLAIAAINEQFF | TGTGCCAGCAGCTTAGCAATAGCTGCGATCAATGAGCAGTTCTTC
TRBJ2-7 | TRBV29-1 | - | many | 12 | CSVGGETYEQYF | TGCAGCGTTGGCGGGGAGACCTACGAGCAGTACTTC
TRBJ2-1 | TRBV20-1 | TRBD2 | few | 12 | CSAFGGYNEQFF | TGCAGTGCTTTCGGGGGGTACAATGAGCAGTTCTTC
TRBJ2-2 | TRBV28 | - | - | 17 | CASSYPVGIMNTGELFF | TGTGCCAGCAGTTACCCCGTGGGAATAATGAACACCGGGGAGCTGTTTTTT
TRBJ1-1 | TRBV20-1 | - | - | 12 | CSASTGISEAFF | TGCAGTGCTTCCACAGGGATTTCTGAAGCTTTCTTT
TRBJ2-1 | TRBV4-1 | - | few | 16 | CASSQGGAAALDEQFF | TGCGCCAGCAGCCAAGGGGGGGCCGCAGCTTTGGATGAGCAGTTCTTC
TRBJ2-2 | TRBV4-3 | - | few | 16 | CASSQESGWNTGELFF | TGCGCCAGCAGCCAAGAATCGGGGTGGAACACCGGGGAGCTGTTTTTT
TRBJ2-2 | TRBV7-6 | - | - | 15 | CASRLGTAGTGELFF | TGTGCCAGCAGATTAGGGACAGCGGGTACCGGGGAGCTGTTTTTT
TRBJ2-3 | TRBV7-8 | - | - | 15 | CASSSLALYTDTQYF | TGTGCCAGCAGCTCCCTGGCGCTTTACACAGATACGCAGTATTTT
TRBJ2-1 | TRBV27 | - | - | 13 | CASSLDRFNEQFF | TGTGCCAGCAGTTTGGACAGATTTAATGAGCAGTTCTTC
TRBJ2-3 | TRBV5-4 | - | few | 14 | CASSPREPTDTQYF | TGTGCCAGCAGCCCCCGGGAGCCCACAGATACGCAGTATTTT
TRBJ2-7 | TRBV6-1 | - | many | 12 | CASSEFGYEQYF | TGTGCCAGCAGTGAATTTGGCTACGAGCAGTACTTC
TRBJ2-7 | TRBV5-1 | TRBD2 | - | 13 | CASRNGGIDEQYF | TGCGCCAGCCGAAACGGGGGGATCGACGAGCAGTACTTC
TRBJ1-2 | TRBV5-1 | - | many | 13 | CASRLAGNYGYTF | TGCGCCAGCAGGTTGGCAGGGAACTATGGCTACACCTTC
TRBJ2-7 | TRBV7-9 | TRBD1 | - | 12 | CASSSGQGLLYF | TGTGCCAGCAGCTCGGGACAGGGGTTGTTGTACTTC
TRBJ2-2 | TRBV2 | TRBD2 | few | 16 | CASRTAGGPNTGELFF | TGTGCCAGCAGGACAGCGGGAGGGCCGAACACCGGGGAGCTGTTTTTT
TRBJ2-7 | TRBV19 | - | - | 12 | CASSIEEGEQYF | TGTGCCAGTAGTATCGAGGAGGGCGAGCAGTACTTC
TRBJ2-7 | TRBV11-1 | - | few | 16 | CASSLAFPGSSYEQYF | TGTGCCAGCAGCTTAGCGTTCCCTGGGAGCTCCTACGAGCAGTACTTC
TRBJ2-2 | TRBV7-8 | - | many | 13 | CASSLRISGELFF | TGTGCCAGCAGCTTAAGGATATCCGGGGAGCTGTTTTTT
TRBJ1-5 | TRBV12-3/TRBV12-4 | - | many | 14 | CASSSQGKNQPQHF | TGTGCCAGCAGCTCCCAGGGTAAAAATCAGCCCCAGCATTTT
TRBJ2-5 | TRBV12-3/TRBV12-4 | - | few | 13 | CASSLWGSETQYF | TGTGCCAGCAGTTTGTGGGGGTCAGAGACCCAGTACTTC
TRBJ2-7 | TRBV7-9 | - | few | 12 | CASSLSWDEQYF | TGTGCCAGCAGCTTAAGTTGGGACGAGCAGTACTTC
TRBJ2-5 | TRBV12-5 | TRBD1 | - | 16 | CASGRSGQGREETQYF | TGTGCTAGTGGCCGATCGGGACAGGGGAGAGAAGAGACCCAGTACTTC
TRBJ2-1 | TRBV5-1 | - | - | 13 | CASCPDSYNEQFF | TGCGCCAGCTGCCCGGACAGTTACAATGAGCAGTTCTTC
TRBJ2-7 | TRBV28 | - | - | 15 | CASSGGWTGSYEQYF | TGTGCCAGCAGTGGCGGTTGGACTGGCAGCTACGAGCAGTACTTC
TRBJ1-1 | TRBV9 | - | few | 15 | CASIPLDGGHTEAFF | TGTGCCAGCATCCCTCTAGATGGGGGGCACACTGAAGCTTTCTTT
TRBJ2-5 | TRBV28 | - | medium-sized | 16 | CASSLEGGGFQETQYF | TGTGCCAGCAGTTTAGAGGGAGGAGGCTTCCAAGAGACCCAGTACTTC
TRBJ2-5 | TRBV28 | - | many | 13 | CASTKGGTETQYF | TGTGCCAGCACCAAAGGCGGGACAGAGACCCAGTACTTC
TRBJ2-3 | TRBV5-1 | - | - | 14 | CASSSRRSTDTQYF | TGCGCCAGCAGCTCGAGAAGAAGCACAGATACGCAGTATTTT
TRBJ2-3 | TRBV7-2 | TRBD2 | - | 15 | CASSLEGGLQITQYF | TGTGCCAGCAGCTTAGAGGGAGGGCTACAGATTACGCAGTATTTT
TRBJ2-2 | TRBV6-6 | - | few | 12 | CASRGVNGELFF | TGTGCCAGCCGCGGCGTAAACGGGGAGCTGTTTTTT
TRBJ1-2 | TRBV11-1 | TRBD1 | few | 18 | CASSPPDRGSTANYGYTF | TGTGCCAGCAGCCCACCCGACAGGGGAAGCACAGCTAACTATGGCTACACCTTC
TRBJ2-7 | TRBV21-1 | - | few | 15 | CASSNGAGEAYEQYF | TGTGCCAGCAGCAATGGGGCAGGGGAAGCCTACGAGCAGTACTTC
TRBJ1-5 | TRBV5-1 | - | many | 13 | CASSLGPREPQHF | TGCGCCAGCAGCTTGGGACCCAGGGAGCCCCAGCATTTT
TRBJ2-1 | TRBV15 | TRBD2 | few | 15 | CATSRDQGLGREQFF | TGTGCCACCAGCAGAGATCAGGGACTAGGACGGGAGCAGTTCTTC
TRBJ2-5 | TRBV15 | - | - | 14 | CATSREGIQETQYF | TGTGCCACCAGCAGAGAGGGGATCCAAGAGACCCAGTACTTC
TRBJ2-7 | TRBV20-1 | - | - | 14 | CSARDGGGDYEQYF | TGCAGTGCTAGAGATGGCGGGGGCGATTACGAGCAGTACTTC
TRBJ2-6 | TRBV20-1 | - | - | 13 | CSTTGTGANVLTF | TGCAGCACCACAGGGACTGGGGCCAACGTCCTGACTTTC
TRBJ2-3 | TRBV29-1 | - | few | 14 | CSVLPRRGSDTQYF | TGCAGCGTTTTGCCCCGGAGGGGGTCAGATACGCAGTATTTT
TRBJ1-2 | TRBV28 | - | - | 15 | CASSFRTGDNYGYTF | TGTGCCAGCAGTTTCCGAACAGGCGATAACTATGGCTACACCTTC
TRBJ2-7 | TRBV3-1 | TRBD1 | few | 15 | CASSPRQAGGYEQYF | TGTGCCAGCAGCCCCCGGCAGGCAGGGGGCTACGAGCAGTACTTC
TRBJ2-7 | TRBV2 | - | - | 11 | CASSPFDEQYF | TGTGCCAGCAGCCCTTTCGACGAGCAGTACTTC
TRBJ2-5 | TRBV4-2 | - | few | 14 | CASSQRTEQETQYF | TGTGCCAGCAGCCAAAGGACAGAACAAGAGACCCAGTACTTC
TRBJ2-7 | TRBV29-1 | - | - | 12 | CSGTGEHHEQYF | TGCAGCGGGACCGGAGAGCACCACGAGCAGTACTTC
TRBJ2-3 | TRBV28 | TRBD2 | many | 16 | CASSPTAGGPPDTQYF | TGTGCCAGCAGTCCAACAGCGGGAGGTCCCCCAGATACGCAGTATTTT